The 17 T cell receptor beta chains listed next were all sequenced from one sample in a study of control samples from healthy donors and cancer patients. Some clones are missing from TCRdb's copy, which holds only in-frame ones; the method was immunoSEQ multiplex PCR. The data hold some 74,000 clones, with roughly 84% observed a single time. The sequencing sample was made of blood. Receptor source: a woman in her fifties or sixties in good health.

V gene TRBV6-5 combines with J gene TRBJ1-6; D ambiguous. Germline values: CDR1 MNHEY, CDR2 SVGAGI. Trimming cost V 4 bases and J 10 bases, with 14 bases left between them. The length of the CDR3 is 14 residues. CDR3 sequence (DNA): TGTGCCAGCAGTTTAGCAGGCCACGTCTCACCCCTCCACTTT. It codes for CASSLAGHVSPLHF.

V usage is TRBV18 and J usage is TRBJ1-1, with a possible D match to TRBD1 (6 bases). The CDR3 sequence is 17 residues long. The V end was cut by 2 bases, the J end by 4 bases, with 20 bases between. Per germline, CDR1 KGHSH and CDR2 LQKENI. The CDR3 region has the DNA TGTGCCAGCTCACCATACGCGCAGGGGCGTGAGGGCACTGAAGCTTTCTTT. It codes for CASSPYAQGREGTEAFF. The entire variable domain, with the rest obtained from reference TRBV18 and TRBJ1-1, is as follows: NAGVMQNPRHLVRRRGQEARLRCSPMKGHSHVYWYRQLPEEGLKFMVYLQKENIIDESGMPKERFSAEFPKEGPSILRIQQVVRGDSAAYFCASSPYAQGREGTEAFFGQGTRLTVV.

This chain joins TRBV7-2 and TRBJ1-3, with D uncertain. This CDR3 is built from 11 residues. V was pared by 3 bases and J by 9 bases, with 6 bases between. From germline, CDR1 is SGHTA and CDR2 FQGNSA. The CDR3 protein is CASSFTGTIYF. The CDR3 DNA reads TGTGCCAGCAGCTTTACTGGCACCATATATTTT.

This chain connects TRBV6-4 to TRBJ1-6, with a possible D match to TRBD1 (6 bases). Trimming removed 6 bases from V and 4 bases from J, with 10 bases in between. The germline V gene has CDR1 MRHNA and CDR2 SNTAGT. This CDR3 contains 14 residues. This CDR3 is CASRETGYNSPLHF. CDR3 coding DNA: TGTGCCAGCAGAGAGACAGGTTATAATTCACCCCTCCACTTT.

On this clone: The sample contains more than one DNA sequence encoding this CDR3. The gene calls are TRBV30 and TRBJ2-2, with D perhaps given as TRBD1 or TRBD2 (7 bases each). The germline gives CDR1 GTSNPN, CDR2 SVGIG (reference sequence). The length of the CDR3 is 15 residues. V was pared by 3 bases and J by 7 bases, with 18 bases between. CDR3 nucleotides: TGTGCCTGGAGCTTTGGGCAGGGGGGGATCGGGGAGCTGTTTTTT. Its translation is CAWSFGQGGIGELFF.

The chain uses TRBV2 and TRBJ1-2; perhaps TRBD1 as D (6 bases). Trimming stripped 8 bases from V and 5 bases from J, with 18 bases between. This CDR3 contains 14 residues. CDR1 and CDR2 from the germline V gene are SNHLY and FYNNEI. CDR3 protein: CASLQDSGAYGYTF. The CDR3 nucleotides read TGTGCCAGCTTACAGGACAGCGGGGCTTATGGCTACACCTTC.

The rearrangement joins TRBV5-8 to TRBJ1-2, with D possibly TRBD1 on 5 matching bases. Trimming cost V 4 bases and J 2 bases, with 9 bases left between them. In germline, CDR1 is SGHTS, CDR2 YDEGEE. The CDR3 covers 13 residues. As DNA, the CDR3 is TGTGCCAGCAGCCTGACAGCGAACTATGGCTACACCTTC. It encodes CASSLTANYGYTF.

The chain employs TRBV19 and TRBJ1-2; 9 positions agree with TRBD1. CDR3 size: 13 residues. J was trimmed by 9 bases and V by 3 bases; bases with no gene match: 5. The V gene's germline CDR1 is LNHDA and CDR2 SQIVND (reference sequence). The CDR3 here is CASSMVGQGSYTF. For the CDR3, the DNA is TGTGCCAGTAGTATGGTAGGACAGGGGAGCTACACCTTC.

This CDR3 reads CATSRGVINEKLFF. The CDR3, as DNA: TGTGCCACCAGCAGGGGGGTTATCAATGAAAAACTGTTTTTT. V is TRBV15 and J is TRBJ1-4, with D possibly matching TRBD1 (5 bases). The germline V and J ends were trimmed by 3 bases and 5 bases, with 10 bases remaining between them. The CDR3 runs to 14 residues. Germline V CDR1 and CDR2: LNHNV, YYDKDF (reference sequence).

Written as DNA, the CDR3 is TGTGCCTGGAGTCGGGACAGCGATTCCTACGAGCAGTACTTC. Amino acid sequence: CAWSRDSDSYEQYF. This chain uses TRBV30 with TRBJ2-7, with 7 bases identical to TRBD1. Trimming took 2 bases from V and 1 from J; bases not matched to a gene: 5. This CDR3 comprises 14 residues. The germline V gene has CDR1 GTSNPN and CDR2 SVGIG (reference sequence).

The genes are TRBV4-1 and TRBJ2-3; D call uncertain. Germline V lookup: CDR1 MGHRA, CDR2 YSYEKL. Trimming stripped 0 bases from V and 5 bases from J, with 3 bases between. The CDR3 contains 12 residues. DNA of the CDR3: TGCGCCAGCAGCCAAGAGGGAGATACGCAGTATTTT. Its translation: CASSQEGDTQYF.

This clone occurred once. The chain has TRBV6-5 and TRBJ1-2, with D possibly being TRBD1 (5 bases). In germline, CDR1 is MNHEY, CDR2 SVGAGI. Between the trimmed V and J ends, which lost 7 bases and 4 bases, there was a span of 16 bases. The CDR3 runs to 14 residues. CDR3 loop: CASNPVWGTYGYTF. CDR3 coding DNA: TGTGCCAGCAACCCGGTATGGGGGACCTATGGCTACACCTTC.

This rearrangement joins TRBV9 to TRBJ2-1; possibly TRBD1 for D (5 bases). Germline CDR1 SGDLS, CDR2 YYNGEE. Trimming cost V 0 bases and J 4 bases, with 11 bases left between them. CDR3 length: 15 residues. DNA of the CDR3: TGTGCCAGCAGCGTAGAGGGGTCGCTTTACAATGAGCAGTTCTTC. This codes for CASSVEGSLYNEQFF.

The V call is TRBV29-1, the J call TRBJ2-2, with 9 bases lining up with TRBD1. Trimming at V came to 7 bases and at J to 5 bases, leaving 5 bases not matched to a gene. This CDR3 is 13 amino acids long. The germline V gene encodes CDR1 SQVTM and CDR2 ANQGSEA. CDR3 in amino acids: CSANRGRTGELFF. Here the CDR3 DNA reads TGCAGCGCCAACAGGGGGCGAACCGGGGAGCTGTTTTTT.

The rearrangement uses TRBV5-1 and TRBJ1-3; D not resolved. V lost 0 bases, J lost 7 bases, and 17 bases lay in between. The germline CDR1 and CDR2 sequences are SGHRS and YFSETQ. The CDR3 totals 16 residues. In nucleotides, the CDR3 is TGCGCCAGCAGCTTGGGCGGGATGGATTACGGGAACACCATATATTTT. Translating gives CASSLGGMDYGNTIYF.

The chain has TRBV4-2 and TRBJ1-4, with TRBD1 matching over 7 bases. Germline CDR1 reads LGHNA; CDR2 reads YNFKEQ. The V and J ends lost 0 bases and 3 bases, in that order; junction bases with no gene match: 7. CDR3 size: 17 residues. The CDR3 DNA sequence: TGTGCCAGCAGCCAAGATCGCAGGGGACAGTCTAATGAAAAACTGTTTTTT. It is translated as CASSQDRRGQSNEKLFF.

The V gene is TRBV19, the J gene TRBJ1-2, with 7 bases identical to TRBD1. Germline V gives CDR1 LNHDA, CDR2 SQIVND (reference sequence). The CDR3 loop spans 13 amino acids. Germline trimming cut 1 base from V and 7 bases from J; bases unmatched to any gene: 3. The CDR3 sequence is CASSIVDRAGYTF. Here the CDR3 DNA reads TGTGCCAGTAGTATAGTAGACAGGGCTGGCTACACCTTC.